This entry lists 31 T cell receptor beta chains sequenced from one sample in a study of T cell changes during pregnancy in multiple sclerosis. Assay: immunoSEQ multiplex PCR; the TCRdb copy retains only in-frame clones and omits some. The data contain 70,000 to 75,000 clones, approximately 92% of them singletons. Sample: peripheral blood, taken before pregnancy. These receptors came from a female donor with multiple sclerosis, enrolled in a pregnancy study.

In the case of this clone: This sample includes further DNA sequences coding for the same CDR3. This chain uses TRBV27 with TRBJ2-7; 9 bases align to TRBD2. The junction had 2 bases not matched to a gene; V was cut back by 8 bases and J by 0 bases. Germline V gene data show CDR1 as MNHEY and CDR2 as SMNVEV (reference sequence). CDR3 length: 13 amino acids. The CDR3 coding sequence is TGTGCCAGCTCACTAGCGGGCTCCTACGAGCAGTACTTC. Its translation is CASSLAGSYEQYF.

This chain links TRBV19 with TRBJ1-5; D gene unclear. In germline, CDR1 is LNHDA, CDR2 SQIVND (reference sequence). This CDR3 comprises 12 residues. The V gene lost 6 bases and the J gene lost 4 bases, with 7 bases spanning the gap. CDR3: CASSTGNQPQHF. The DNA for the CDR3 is TGTGCCAGTAGCACCGGTAATCAGCCCCAGCATTTT.

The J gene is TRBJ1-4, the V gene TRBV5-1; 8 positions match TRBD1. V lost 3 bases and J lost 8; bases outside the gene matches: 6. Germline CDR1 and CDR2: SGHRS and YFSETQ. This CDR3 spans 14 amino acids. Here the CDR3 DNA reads TGCGCCAGCAGCTGGGCAGGGGGCGCCGAAAAACTGTTTTTT. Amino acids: CASSWAGGAEKLFF.

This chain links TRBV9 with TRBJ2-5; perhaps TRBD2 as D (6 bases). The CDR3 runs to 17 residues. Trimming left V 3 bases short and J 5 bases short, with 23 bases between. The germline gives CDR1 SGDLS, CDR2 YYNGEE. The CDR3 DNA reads TGTGCCAGCAGCGCGGGACTTTCGCGGCTCCCGTGGGAGACCCAGTACTTC. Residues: CASSAGLSRLPWETQYF.

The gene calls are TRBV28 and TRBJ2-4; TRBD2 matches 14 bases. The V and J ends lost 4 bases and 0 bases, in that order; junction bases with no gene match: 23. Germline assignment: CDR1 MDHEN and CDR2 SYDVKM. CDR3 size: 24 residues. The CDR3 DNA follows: TGTGCCAGCAGTTCCCACTCCCCGGGGGGCGACGGGACTAGCGGGAGAGCAGCCAAAAACATTCAGTACTTC. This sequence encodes CASSSHSPGGDGTSGRAAKNIQYF.

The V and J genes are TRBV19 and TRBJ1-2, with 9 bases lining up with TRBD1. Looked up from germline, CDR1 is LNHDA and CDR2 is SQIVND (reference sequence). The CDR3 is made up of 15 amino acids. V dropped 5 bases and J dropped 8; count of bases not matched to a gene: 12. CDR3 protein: CASSAGTGRDGGYTF. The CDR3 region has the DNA TGTGCCAGTAGTGCCGGGACAGGGAGGGATGGCGGCTACACCTTC.

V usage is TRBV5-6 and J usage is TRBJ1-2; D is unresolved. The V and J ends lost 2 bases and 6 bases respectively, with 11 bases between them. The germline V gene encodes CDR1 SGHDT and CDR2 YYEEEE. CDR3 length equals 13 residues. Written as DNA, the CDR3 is TGTGCCAGCAGCTTTCTAGGCTTTGATGGCTACACCTTC. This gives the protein CASSFLGFDGYTF.

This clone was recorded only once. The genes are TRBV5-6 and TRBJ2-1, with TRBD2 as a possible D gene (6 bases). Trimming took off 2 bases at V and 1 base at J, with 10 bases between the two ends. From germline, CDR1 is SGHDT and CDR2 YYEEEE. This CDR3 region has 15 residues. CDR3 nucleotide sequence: TGTGCCAGCAGCTTAGACGGGACTTCCTACAATGAGCAGTTCTTC. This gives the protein CASSLDGTSYNEQFF. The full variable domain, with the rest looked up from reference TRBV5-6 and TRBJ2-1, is DAGVTQSPTHLIKTRGQQVTLRCSPKSGHDTVSWYQQALGQGPQFIFQYYEEEERQRGNFPDRFSGHQFPNYSSELNVNALLLGDSALYLCASSLDGTSYNEQFFGPGTRLTVL.

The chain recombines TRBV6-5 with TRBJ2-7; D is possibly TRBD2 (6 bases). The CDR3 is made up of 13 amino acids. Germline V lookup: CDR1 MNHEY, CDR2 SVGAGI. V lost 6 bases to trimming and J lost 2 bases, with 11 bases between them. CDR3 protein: CASRGTGTYEQYF. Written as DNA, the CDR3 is TGTGCCAGCAGGGGGACTGGTACCTACGAGCAGTACTTC.

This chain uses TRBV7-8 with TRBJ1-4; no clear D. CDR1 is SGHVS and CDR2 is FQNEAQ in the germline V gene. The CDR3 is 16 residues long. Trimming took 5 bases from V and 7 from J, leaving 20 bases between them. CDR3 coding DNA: TGTGCCAGCAGCCCCAGCACGTCGGGGAGTGGTGAAAAACTGTTTTTT. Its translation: CASSPSTSGSGEKLFF.

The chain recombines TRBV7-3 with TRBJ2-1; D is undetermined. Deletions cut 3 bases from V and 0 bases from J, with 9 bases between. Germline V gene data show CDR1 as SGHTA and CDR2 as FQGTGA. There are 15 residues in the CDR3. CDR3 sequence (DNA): TGTGCCAGCAGCTTGTCTTGGAGCTCCTACAATGAGCAGTTCTTC. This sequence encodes CASSLSWSSYNEQFF.

The DNA for the CDR3 is TGTGCCAGCAGCCTCGGTCAAGGGGTTGATGGCTACACCTTC. Its translation is CASSLGQGVDGYTF. This chain joins TRBV7-6 and TRBJ1-2, with D possibly TRBD1 on 5 matching bases. V lost 5 bases to trimming and J lost 6 bases, with 16 bases between them. Germline CDR1 SGHVS, CDR2 FNYEAQ. The CDR3 runs to 14 residues.

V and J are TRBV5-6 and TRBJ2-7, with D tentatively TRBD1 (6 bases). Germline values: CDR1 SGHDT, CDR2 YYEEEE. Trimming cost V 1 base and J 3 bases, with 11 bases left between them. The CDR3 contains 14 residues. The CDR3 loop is CASSLTGNYYEQYF. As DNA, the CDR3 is TGTGCCAGCAGCTTGACAGGGAATTACTACGAGCAGTACTTC. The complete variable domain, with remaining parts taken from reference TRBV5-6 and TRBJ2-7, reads DAGVTQSPTHLIKTRGQQVTLRCSPKSGHDTVSWYQQALGQGPQFIFQYYEEEERQRGNFPDRFSGHQFPNYSSELNVNALLLGDSALYLCASSLTGNYYEQYFGPGTRLTVT.

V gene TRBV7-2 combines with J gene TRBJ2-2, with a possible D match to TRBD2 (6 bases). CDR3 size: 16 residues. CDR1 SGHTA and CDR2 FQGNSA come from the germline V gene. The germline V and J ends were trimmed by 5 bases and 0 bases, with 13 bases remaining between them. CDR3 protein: CASSQRRAPNTGELFF. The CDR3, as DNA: TGTGCCAGCAGCCAGCGGAGGGCCCCGAACACCGGGGAGCTGTTTTTT.

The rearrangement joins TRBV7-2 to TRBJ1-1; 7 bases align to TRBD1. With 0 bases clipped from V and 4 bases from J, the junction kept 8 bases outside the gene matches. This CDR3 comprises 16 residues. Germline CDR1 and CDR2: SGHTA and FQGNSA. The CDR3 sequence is CASSLAWGQLGTEAFF. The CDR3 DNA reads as TGTGCCAGCAGCTTAGCCTGGGGACAGCTAGGCACTGAAGCTTTCTTT.

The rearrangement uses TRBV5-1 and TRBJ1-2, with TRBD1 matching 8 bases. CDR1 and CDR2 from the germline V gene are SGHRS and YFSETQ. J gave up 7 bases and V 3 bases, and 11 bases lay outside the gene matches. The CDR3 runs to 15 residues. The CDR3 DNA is TGCGCCAGCAGCTGGGACAGGAAACCCTTACGTGGCTACACCTTC. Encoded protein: CASSWDRKPLRGYTF.

The chain's CDR3 is CASSSRQGEEQYF. As DNA, the CDR3 is TGTGCCAGCAGTTCAAGACAGGGCGAGGAGCAGTACTTC. The chain employs TRBV25-1 and TRBJ2-7; 7 bases fit TRBD1. The CDR3 runs 13 residues. Per germline, CDR1 MGHDK and CDR2 SYGVNS. V dropped 5 bases and J dropped 7; count of bases not matched to a gene: 8.

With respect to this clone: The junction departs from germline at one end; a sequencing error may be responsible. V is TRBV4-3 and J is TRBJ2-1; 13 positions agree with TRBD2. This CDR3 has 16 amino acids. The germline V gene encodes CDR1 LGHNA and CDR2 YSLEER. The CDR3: CASSQEWGLAGSPEVF. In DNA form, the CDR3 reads TGCGCCAGCAGCCAAGAGTGGGGACTAGCGGGATCACCTGAGGTCTTC.

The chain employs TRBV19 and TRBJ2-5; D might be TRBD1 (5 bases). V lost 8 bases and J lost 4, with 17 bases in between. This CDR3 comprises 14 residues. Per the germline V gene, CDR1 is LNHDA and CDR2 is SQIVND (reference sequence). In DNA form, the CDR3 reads TGTGCCAGTCGCCAGGGTGGGGTCGGAGAGACCCAGTACTTC. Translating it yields CASRQGGVGETQYF.

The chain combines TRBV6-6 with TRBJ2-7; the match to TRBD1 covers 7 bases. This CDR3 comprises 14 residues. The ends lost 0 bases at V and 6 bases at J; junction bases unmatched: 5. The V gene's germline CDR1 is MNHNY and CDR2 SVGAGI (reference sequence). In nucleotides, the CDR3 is TGTGCCAGCAGTTACTCGACAGGGTTCGGCGAGCAGTACTTC. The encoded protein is CASSYSTGFGEQYF.

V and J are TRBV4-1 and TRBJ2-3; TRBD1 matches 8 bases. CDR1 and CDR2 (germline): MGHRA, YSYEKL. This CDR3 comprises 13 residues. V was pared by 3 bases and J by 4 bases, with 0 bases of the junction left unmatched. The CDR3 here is CASSQTGADTQYF. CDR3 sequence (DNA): TGCGCCAGCAGCCAGACAGGGGCAGATACGCAGTATTTT.

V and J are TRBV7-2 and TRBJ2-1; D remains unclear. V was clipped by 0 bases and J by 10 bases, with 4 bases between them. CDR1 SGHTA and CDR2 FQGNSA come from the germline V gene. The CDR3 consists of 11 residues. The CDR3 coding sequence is TGTGCCAGCAGCTTAGCGGCCGAGCAGTTCTTC. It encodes CASSLAAEQFF.

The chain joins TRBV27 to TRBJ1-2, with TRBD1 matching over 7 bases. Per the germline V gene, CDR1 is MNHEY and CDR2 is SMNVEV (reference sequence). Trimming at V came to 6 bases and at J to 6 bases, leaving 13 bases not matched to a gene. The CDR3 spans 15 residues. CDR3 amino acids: CASRARTGTVNGYTF. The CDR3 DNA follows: TGTGCCAGCAGAGCACGAACCGGGACAGTAAATGGCTACACCTTC.

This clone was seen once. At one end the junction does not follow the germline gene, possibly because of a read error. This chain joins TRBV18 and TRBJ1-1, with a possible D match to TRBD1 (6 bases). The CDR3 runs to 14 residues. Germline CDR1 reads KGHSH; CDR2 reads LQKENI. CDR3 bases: TGTGCCAGCCATACAGGGACCCCGAACACCGAAGCTTTCTTT. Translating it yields CASHTGTPNTEAFF.

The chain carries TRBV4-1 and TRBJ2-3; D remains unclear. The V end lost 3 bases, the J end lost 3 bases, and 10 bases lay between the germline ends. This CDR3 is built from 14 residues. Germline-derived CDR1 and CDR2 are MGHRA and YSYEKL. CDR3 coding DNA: TGCGCCAGCAGCCAGGTCCTAGTTACAGATACGCAGTATTTT. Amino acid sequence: CASSQVLVTDTQYF.

DNA of the CDR3: TGTGCCAGCTCACTCGGAGCGGGAGGGCCGGAAGAGCAGTACTTC. Protein product: CASSLGAGGPEEQYF. The chain joins TRBV18 to TRBJ2-7; 10 bases fit TRBD2. The V gene's germline CDR1 is KGHSH and CDR2 LQKENI. The CDR3 loop spans 15 amino acids. V trimming: 4 bases; J trimming: 7 bases; junction bases outside the gene matches: 10.

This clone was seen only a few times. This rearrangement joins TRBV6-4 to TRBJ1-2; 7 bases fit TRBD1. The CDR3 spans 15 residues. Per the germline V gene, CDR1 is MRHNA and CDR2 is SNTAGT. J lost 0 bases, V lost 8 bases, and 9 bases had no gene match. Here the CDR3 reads CASLDREGPNYGYTF. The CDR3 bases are TGTGCCAGCCTTGACAGGGAAGGTCCTAACTATGGCTACACCTTC.

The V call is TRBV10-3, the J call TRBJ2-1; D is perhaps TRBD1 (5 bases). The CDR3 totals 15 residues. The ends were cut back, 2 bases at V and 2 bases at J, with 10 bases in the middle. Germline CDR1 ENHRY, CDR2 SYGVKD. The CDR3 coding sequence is TGTGCCATCAGTGAGCCAGGGATCCCCTACAATGAGCAGTTCTTC. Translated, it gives CAISEPGIPYNEQFF.

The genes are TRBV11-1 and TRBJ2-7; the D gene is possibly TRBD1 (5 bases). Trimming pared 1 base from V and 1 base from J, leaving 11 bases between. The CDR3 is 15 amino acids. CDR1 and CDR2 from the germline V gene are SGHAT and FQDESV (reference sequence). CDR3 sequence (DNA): TGTGCCAGCAGCTTAGGGGGCCCAGGGTCCTACGAGCAGTACTTC. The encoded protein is CASSLGGPGSYEQYF.

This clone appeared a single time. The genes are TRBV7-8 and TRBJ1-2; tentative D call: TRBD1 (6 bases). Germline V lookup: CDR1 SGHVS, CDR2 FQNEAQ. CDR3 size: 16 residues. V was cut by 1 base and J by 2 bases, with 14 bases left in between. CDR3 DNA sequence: TGTGCCAGCAGCTTAGGGGGGCAGAAGGAGAACTATGGCTACACCTTC. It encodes CASSLGGQKENYGYTF.

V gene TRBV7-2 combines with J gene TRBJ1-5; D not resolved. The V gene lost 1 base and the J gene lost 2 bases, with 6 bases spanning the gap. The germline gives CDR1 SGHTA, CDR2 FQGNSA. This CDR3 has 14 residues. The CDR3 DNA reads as TGTGCCAGCAGCTTAGTGCAGGGCAATCAGCCCCAGCATTTT. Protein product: CASSLVQGNQPQHF.